This is a list of T cell receptor beta chains from one sample in a study of shared clonotypes between healthy human individuals. The method was immunoSEQ multiplex PCR; TCRdb's version includes in-frame clones alone and lacks a portion of them. Seen here are about 680,000 clones, 73% observed once, and the top ten hold around 2%. The sequenced sample consisted of memory CD4+ T cells sorted from blood. The origin of the receptors is a woman aged 25 to 39 in good health. Each CDR3 is given with its conserved first and last residue. The D gene is left open where the match is weak. The listing skips clone size in some rows; elsewhere it reads once, few, many or a size class.

clone_size,v_call,j_call,d_call,cdr3_nt,cdr3_aa
NA,TRBV29-1,TRBJ2-5,NA,TGCAGCGTTGTACAGCTTGAAGAGACCCAGTACTTC,CSVVQLEETQYF
NA,TRBV2,TRBJ1-3,TRBD1,TGTGCCAGCAGTGCCATTGGACAGGGTGCGGCTGGAAACACCATATATTTT,CASSAIGQGAAGNTIYF
NA,TRBV30,TRBJ2-3,TRBD2,TGTGCCTGGAGCCAGGGACTAGCGGGGAGCACAGATACGCAGTATTTT,CAWSQGLAGSTDTQYF
NA,TRBV30,TRBJ1-2,NA,TGTGCCTGGAGACAGACCGCCTCGTATGGCTACACCTTC,CAWRQTASYGYTF
once,TRBV5-1,TRBJ2-5,NA,TGCGCCAGCAGTGCAAGCGACACCGCAGAGACCCAGTACTTC,CASSASDTAETQYF
NA,TRBV6-6,TRBJ1-1,TRBD1,TGTGCCAGCAGTTACCCGGGACAGGTACAAGCTTTCTTT,CASSYPGQVQAFF
once,TRBV15,TRBJ1-1,NA,TGTGCCACCAGCAGAGACTTATGGAGTGCTGAAGCTTTCTTT,CATSRDLWSAEAFF
NA,TRBV7-9,TRBJ2-1,TRBD2,TGTGCCAGCAGCTTAGCCCCACGACTAGCGGGAGTGCTCAATGAGCAGTTCTTC,CASSLAPRLAGVLNEQFF
NA,TRBV4-1,TRBJ2-2,NA,TGCGCCAGCAGCCAACCCAGGGGGGGGGCCCCCGGGGAGCTGTTTTTT,CASSQPRGGAPGELFF
few,TRBV28,TRBJ2-1,NA,TGTGCCAGCAGTTTAAGGGACGAGCAGTTCTTC,CASSLRDEQFF
NA,TRBV7-3,TRBJ2-2,NA,TGTGCCAGCAGTCCGGGAAACACCGGGGAGCTGTTTTTT,CASSPGNTGELFF
NA,TRBV5-4,TRBJ2-3,TRBD1,TGTGCCAGCAGCGTACAGGGGTTGTCAGATACGCAGTATTTT,CASSVQGLSDTQYF
once,TRBV27,TRBJ2-7,NA,TGTGCCAGCAGTTTGGTCAGGGGGGCCTACGAGCAGTACTTC,CASSLVRGAYEQYF
few,TRBV19,TRBJ2-5,NA,TGTGCCAGTAGTATGAGTCGGGGAAAGACCCAGTACTTC,CASSMSRGKTQYF
NA,TRBV6-5,TRBJ2-1,NA,TGTGCCACACAAAGCGAGGCCAATGAGCAGTTCTTC,CATQSEANEQFF
NA,TRBV11-2,TRBJ2-3,TRBD2,TGTGCCAGCAGCACGGGACTAGCGGGATGGGCAGATACGCAGTATTTT,CASSTGLAGWADTQYF
NA,TRBV19,TRBJ2-7,NA,TGTGCCAGTAGTATTTTGGAGGGGCCCTACGAGCAGTACTTC,CASSILEGPYEQYF
NA,TRBV11-2,TRBJ2-1,TRBD1,TGTGCCAGCAGCTTCCAGGGGGCCGGCAATGAGCAGTTCTTC,CASSFQGAGNEQFF
NA,TRBV21-1,TRBJ2-3,NA,TGTGCCAGCAGCAAGAGGACGCGGAGGAGGACAGATACGCAGTATTTT,CASSKRTRRRTDTQYF
NA,TRBV2,TRBJ2-6,NA,TGTGCCAGCAGCCAACAGGGCGGTGGGGCCAACGTCCTGACTTTC,CASSQQGGGANVLTF
NA,TRBV28,TRBJ2-7,NA,TGTGCCAGCAGGAGGGGGGGAGTCTACGAGCAGTACTTC,CASRRGGVYEQYF
few,TRBV5-4,TRBJ2-2,TRBD2,TGTGCCAGCAGCTTCCTCGCGGGAGTTCGTACCGGGGAGCTGTTTTTT,CASSFLAGVRTGELFF
NA,TRBV30,TRBJ1-2,NA,TGTGCCTGGGCTAGGGGGAACTATGGCTACACCTTC,CAWARGNYGYTF
NA,TRBV11-2,TRBJ2-1,NA,TGTGCCAGCAGGCCCCCTGGTACGGGGAAATACAATGAGCAGTTCTTC,CASRPPGTGKYNEQFF
NA,TRBV28,TRBJ1-5,TRBD1,TGTGCCAGCAGTCACCTGGGACAGGGAGGTTTCGGTCAGCCCCAGCATTTT,CASSHLGQGGFGQPQHF
NA,TRBV2,TRBJ1-2,NA,TGTGCCAGCAGTGAAAGTTGGTTGGGTTATGGCTACACCTTC,CASSESWLGYGYTF
NA,TRBV19,TRBJ2-7,NA,TGTGCCAGTAGTCCGGCAGCTTTTACCTACGAGCAGTACTTC,CASSPAAFTYEQYF
NA,TRBV7-2,TRBJ2-7,NA,TGTGCCAGCAGCTTAGGCGTAGGACACCCACCCTTCGAGCAGTACTTC,CASSLGVGHPPFEQYF
NA,TRBV7-8,TRBJ1-5,TRBD1,TGTGCCAGCAGGACAGGCTGGGACAGGGAGGATCAGCCCCAGCATTTT,CASRTGWDREDQPQHF
NA,TRBV29-1,TRBJ1-4,NA,TGCAGCGTTGAAGAGGGCACAGGCGAACCCTATAATGAAAAACTGTTTTTT,CSVEEGTGEPYNEKLFF
NA,TRBV7-6,TRBJ1-3,NA,TGTGCCAGCAGCTTAGCGTCAGCGATGTCTGGAAACACCATATATTTT,CASSLASAMSGNTIYF
NA,TRBV19,TRBJ2-7,TRBD1,TGTGCCAGTAGTTCTCACCGGGACAGATCCTACGAGCAGTACTTC,CASSSHRDRSYEQYF
NA,TRBV28,TRBJ1-2,NA,TGTGCCAGCAGCTTACAACGGAGTGGCTACACCTTC,CASSLQRSGYTF